A selection of T cell receptor beta chains follows, all from one sample in a study of cytomegalovirus exposure and HLA in healthy donors. TCRdb's copy holds only in-frame clones and misses some; the assay was immunoSEQ multiplex PCR. The sample has roughly 100,000 clones; about 95% are singletons. The specimen sequenced was PBMCs. The receptors shown here come from a woman aged 18-29 years in good health and CMV-seronegative. CDR3s leave out the opening cysteine and the closing phenylalanine or tryptophan.

V gene	CDR3 length	CDR3 protein
TRBV9	12	ASSVDDSVYGYT
TRBV27	13	ASSLSKISSYEQY
TRBV6-1	13	ASMGLASNTGELF
TRBV2	11	ASKDRVNTEAF
TRBV5-4	13	ASSDRGGGQETQY
TRBV7-9	13	ASSPRTGTDNEQF
TRBV2	12	ASSEWTGSYGYT
TRBV2	11	ASSARGNTEAF
TRBV5-6	12	ASSLGAGGNEQY
TRBV6-6	13	ASSYSSSGGYEQY
TRBV7-9	11	ASCEQGNSPLH
TRBV5-6	14	ASSLGTSGYLDEQF
TRBV2	14	ASRAGLAGGYNEQF
TRBV10-3	13	AISDPAGVPGELF
TRBV23-1	16	ASSQSETGVRTDYGYT
TRBV10-1	13	ASSDREDSGNTIY
TRBV18	13	ASSPQNSGADTQY
TRBV6-6	11	ASSTQGIPEAF
TRBV19	14	ASSYAGGRFGQPQH
TRBV7-8	9	ASSTGHEQY
TRBV6-1	13	ASSARRDSYNEQF
TRBV30	14	AWSVDRTSTNEKLF
TRBV5-1	12	ATARLAGNYEQY
TRBV7-9	15	ASSNTAFRTGYYEQY
TRBV19	12	ASSIRQGAYEQY
TRBV10-3	13	AISEPRQGNTEAF
TRBV5-5	12	ASSGGNQAYEQY
TRBV6-1	12	ASTGTGGINEQF
TRBV6-1	13	ASGPTPGRNEKLF
TRBV28	12	ASTSQGVGNTIY
TRBV7-9	11	ASSSREMSEAF
TRBV30	10	AWTSLGSRFT
TRBV5-4	14	ASSLRVGTGGALQY
TRBV2	12	ASNVRQGIYGYT
TRBV4-1	13	ASSHREGFNYEQY
TRBV9	13	ASSVAETLSAPLH
TRBV4-2	12	ASSQDTRGPEQF
TRBV29-1	10	SVVTGSREQY
TRBV25-1	13	ASQTSGRFMETQY
TRBV19	9	ASGGKFQQY
TRBV5-1	12	ASRSQVSEETQY
TRBV9	12	ASSAGLALDEQY
TRBV9	14	ASSDRPRTGAEKLF
TRBV6-6	14	ASSHLLLPTNEKLF
TRBV12-5	12	ASGFAAANQPQH
TRBV5-8	11	ASSFPLNYGYT
TRBV25-1	15	ASSALRGLSSTDTQY
TRBV2	11	ASSARGMTEAF
TRBV14	16	ASSQEAYLAGSYNEQF
TRBV7-9	9	LVGQSTEAF
TRBV7-2	12	ASSLSVLSYEQY
TRBV5-1	12	ASKVGGPPYEQY
TRBV25-1	13	AAGRTSGGLDEQF
TRBV5-1	12	ASSLEWENYGYT
TRBV19	15	ASSIFWDDRGGQPQH